This T cell receptor (beta chain) originates from a study of cytomegalovirus exposure and HLA in healthy donors (TCRdb year 2017). Regarding the complete study: A later analysis indicated that the 120 or so validation repertoires were generated on the platform also employed for the 700 or so repertoires of the first cohort. The study aimed to test whether signatures of past pathogen exposure could be identified by cataloging public T cell receptors. Besides the first cohort of 550 to 750 subjects, a separate validation cohort made up of over a hundred different subjects was used. High-throughput TCR immunosequencing, statistical association of individual TCRs with disease status, and machine learning were combined to predict cytomegalovirus infection status.

Separate from the roughly 650-subject first cohort, the validation cohort of 120 subjects was the group to which the donors belonged. Notes on this clone: Its antigen remains unidentified. Base qualities are not at hand, and no much larger clone is one base apart.

Paper-wide results and their limitations: A few of the identified cytomegalovirus-associated TCR beta chains were confirmed in vitro to be specific for cytomegalovirus antigens. Most TCR sequences were observed very rarely across donors, whereas some public TCRs were present in many individuals. It was suggested by the authors that the approach could potentially be generalized to other disease states and immunological phenotypes. A later analysis found that TCRs clustered in the first cohort also tended to co-occur in the roughly 120 validation repertoires, with 94% of cluster scores above 0. A later analysis lacked HLA typing for the validation cohort, so it scored co-occurrence in that cohort across all 130 or so repertoires. In both the original and validation cohorts, the classifier was reported to diagnose cytomegalovirus status with high specificity and sensitivity. A total of about 150 TCR beta chains were listed by the study as associated with cytomegalovirus.

The CDR1 and CDR2 encoded by the germline V gene are SGHRS and YFSETQ. V is reduced by 0 bases and J by 2 bases, leaving a spacing of 7 bases between them. Including the terminal cysteine and phenylalanine, the CDR3 comprises 14 residues. CDR3 DNA is the only sequence kept; it has 42 bases, read in frame from the first base. The library was produced with the immunoSEQ multiplex PCR assay. In the source study's methods: To diagnose cytomegalovirus status from the catalog of TCR beta chain sequences, a statistical classification framework was built. TCRdb provides this immuneACCESS table in a form limited to in-frame rearrangements. Some clones are lacking; in checked studies, under half of them reflect an unresolved V gene, and why the rest are absent is not known. Clone size and the V and J calls come from that table; the DNA yielded D and trimming. The sample includes about 150,000 clones, with more than 80% observed a single time. Roughly 6.5% of the sample is taken by the ten largest.

This receptor was identified in a woman aged 25-40 years in good health and CMV-seropositive. Rearrangement joined TRBV5-1 to TRBJ2-3; the D gene lacks a confident call. Specimen: PBMCs. The nucleotide sequence is given as TGCGCCAGCAGCTTGGAAGTAGCCACAGATACGCAGTATTTT. Translation gives CASSLEVATDTQYF.